This T cell receptor beta chain appears in the sequencing data of a study of CD8 T cells in Susac syndrome. Reverse transcription of roughly 0.5 to 1 ug RNA was carried out with random hexamers. An immunoSEQ multiplex PCR generated amplified TCR beta CDR3 products spanning 54 Vbeta and 13 Jbeta. TCRdb processed the immunoSEQ multiplex PCR reads anew with MiXCR; each CDR3 protein has one entry. The repertoire holds some 130,000 distinct CDR3 sequences, with approximately 90% as singletons. Study results and caveats: As the study acknowledged, the number of individuals who were part of its TCR sequencing and HLA analysis was relatively small.

The V gene lost 6 bases and the J gene lost 7 bases, with 13 bases spanning the gap. This CDR3 region has 12 residues. Comment on this clonotype: Antigen specificity is unknown.

The authors carried out high-throughput sequencing of TCR beta. They applied it to CD8+ and CD4+ T cells obtained from blood. The multiple sclerosis controls were treatment-naive patients affected by stable or active relapsing-remitting disease. Sequenced input: CD8+ T cells from PBMCs. The clonotype originates from a human donor with multiple sclerosis. The chain links TRBV12-3 or TRBV12-4 to TRBJ2-7; the D is unclear. Here the CDR3 DNA reads TGTGCCAGCAGCCCCTCTCGTATGGAGCAGTACTTC. Translated, it gives CASSPSRMEQYF.